The 32 T cell receptor beta chains listed next were all sequenced from one sample in a study of blood T cell repertoires in COVID-19. Data came from immunoSEQ multiplex PCR; TCRdb stores just in-frame clones and leaves some out. This sample has roughly 250,000 clones, with about 80% found just once. Sequences were obtained from peripheral blood. The receptors here all came from a woman aged 80 or over with acute or convalescent COVID-19.

This chain joins TRBV5-1 and TRBJ1-1; D might be TRBD1 (6 bases). V was cut by 4 bases and J by 4 bases, with 14 bases left in between. This CDR3 region has 14 residues. The germline V gene has CDR1 SGHRS and CDR2 YFSETQ. CDR3 sequence reads: CASSTQGGGTEAFF. CDR3 sequence (DNA): TGCGCCAGCAGCACACAGGGAGGGGGCACTGAAGCTTTCTTT.

The chain is built from TRBV27 and TRBJ1-3; D perhaps matches TRBD1 (5 bases). V lost 5 bases, J lost 3 bases, and 14 bases lay in between. The CDR3 is 15 amino acids. CDR1 and CDR2 from the germline V gene are MNHEY and SMNVEV (reference sequence). Written as DNA, the CDR3 is TGTGCCAGCAGTAAGGGGAGGGAGTTTGGAAACACCATATATTTT. It translates to CASSKGREFGNTIYF.

The chain uses TRBV5-4 and TRBJ2-2; D is perhaps TRBD1 (5 bases). The V gene's germline CDR1 is SGHNT and CDR2 YYREEE (reference sequence). The CDR3 runs to 15 residues. The V end was cut by 4 bases, the J end by 2 bases, with 12 bases between. The CDR3 loop reads CASSTVGVNTGELFF. CDR3 DNA sequence: TGTGCCAGCAGCACCGTAGGGGTAAACACCGGGGAGCTGTTTTTT.

The V gene is TRBV6-2 or TRBV6-3, the J gene TRBJ2-1; 8 bases fit TRBD2. V gave up 2 bases and J gave up 6 bases; unmatched junction bases: 12. The CDR3 runs 17 residues. Germline loops: CDR1 MNHEY, CDR2 SVGEGT. For the CDR3, the DNA is TGTGCCAGCAGTTACCCATCAGCGGGGGCTTTTTCCAATGAGCAGTTCTTC. Translation gives CASSYPSAGAFSNEQFF.

The genes are TRBV5-1 and TRBJ1-3; possible D gene TRBD1, 5 bases. The CDR3 runs to 17 residues. The germline CDR1 and CDR2 sequences are SGHRS and YFSETQ. V dropped 0 bases and J dropped 0 bases, with 13 bases sitting between them. CDR3 in amino acids: CASSLEGRASSGNTIYF. The CDR3 DNA is TGCGCCAGCAGCTTGGAAGGCAGGGCGAGCTCTGGAAACACCATATATTTT.

The chain couples TRBV5-1 to TRBJ2-7; D gene unclear. CDR3 length: 17 residues. V lost 0 bases, J lost 2 bases, and 18 bases lay in between. The germline CDR1 and CDR2 sequences are SGHRS and YFSETQ. As DNA, the CDR3 is TGCGCCAGCAGCTTGGCCAGTGGCGGAACCACTACCTACGAGCAGTACTTC. Its protein product is CASSLASGGTTTYEQYF.

The chain has TRBV29-1 and TRBJ1-1, with 7 nucleotides matching TRBD1. Germline V CDR1 and CDR2: SQVTM, ANQGSEA. The ends lost 1 base at V and 4 bases at J; junction bases unmatched: 3. This CDR3 has 13 amino acids. The CDR3 coding sequence is TGCAGCGTTGAAGTCTCAGGGGGCACTGAAGCTTTCTTT. It translates to CSVEVSGGTEAFF.

The chain uses TRBV30 and TRBJ1-3, with 9 bases lining up with TRBD1. The CDR3 totals 17 residues. Germline CDR1 reads GTSNPN; CDR2 reads SVGIG (reference sequence). Trimming cost V 6 bases and J 4 bases; bases outside gene matches: 16. The CDR3: CACTPGQGTTRGNTIYF. CDR3 DNA: TGTGCCTGTACCCCGGGACAGGGAACAACTCGAGGAAACACCATATATTTT.

The chain couples TRBV24-1 to TRBJ1-5, with D possibly matching TRBD1 (6 bases). V was trimmed by 5 bases and J by 5 bases, leaving 18 bases between them. Germline-derived CDR1 and CDR2 are KGHDR and SFDVKD. The CDR3 covers 16 residues. This chain's CDR3 is CATSAYPPDRDQPQHF. In DNA form, the CDR3 reads TGTGCCACCAGTGCCTATCCCCCGGACAGAGATCAGCCCCAGCATTTT.

The gene calls are TRBV6-5 and TRBJ1-6, with 7 nucleotides matching TRBD1. The germline gives CDR1 MNHEY, CDR2 SVGAGI. The CDR3 runs to 15 residues. V dropped 8 bases and J dropped 10; count of bases not matched to a gene: 14. The CDR3 loop is CASAPSTGTYSPLHF. CDR3 coding DNA: TGTGCCAGCGCTCCTTCGACAGGGACGTACTCACCCCTCCACTTT.

The rearrangement uses TRBV5-1 and TRBJ1-1, with TRBD1 matching 7 bases. Germline CDR1 and CDR2: SGHRS and YFSETQ. V lost 4 bases to trimming and J lost 6 bases; unmatched junction nucleotides: 6. CDR3 length: 13 residues. CDR3 loop: CASSDNRGSEAFF. CDR3 nucleotide sequence: TGCGCCAGCAGCGATAACAGGGGTTCTGAAGCTTTCTTT.

This clone showed up just a few times. V gene TRBV6-5 combines with J gene TRBJ1-2; the match to TRBD1 covers 7 bases. Germline CDR1 reads MNHEY; CDR2 reads SVGAGI. J gave up 6 bases and V 6 bases, and 10 bases lay outside the gene matches. There are 14 residues in the CDR3. Written as DNA, the CDR3 is TGTGCCAGCAGGCCTTGGCAGGGGGATCATGGCTACACCTTC. This sequence encodes CASRPWQGDHGYTF.

The chain uses TRBV29-1 and TRBJ1-1, with D maybe TRBD1 (5 bases). CDR3 size: 12 residues. V lost 4 bases and J 8 bases, leaving 14 bases between the germline ends. Germline values: CDR1 SQVTM, CDR2 ANQGSEA. The chain's CDR3 is CSVGSGAVEAFF. CDR3 coding DNA: TGCAGCGTTGGAAGCGGGGCAGTCGAAGCTTTCTTT.

This clone showed up just once. This rearrangement joins TRBV6-4 to TRBJ2-1; 8 bases are shared with TRBD2. The CDR3 totals 13 residues. After removal of 10 bases from V and 10 bases from J, the junction contained 12 bases not matched to a gene. In germline, CDR1 is MRHNA, CDR2 SNTAGT. CDR3 in DNA: TGTGCCACCAGGCTCGGGGGGGGCGGCGAGCAGTTCTTC. Encoded protein: CATRLGGGGEQFF.

This clone was seen only a few times. V is TRBV7-9 and J is TRBJ2-3; maybe TRBD1 (6 bases). Germline V CDR1 and CDR2: SEHNR, FQNEAQ (reference sequence). Trimming removed 4 bases from V and 0 bases from J, with 20 bases in between. The CDR3 runs to 18 residues. In DNA, the CDR3 is TGTGCCAGCAGCTCCCCTCGGTCGGCAGGGGATAGCACAGATACGCAGTATTTT. It codes for CASSSPRSAGDSTDTQYF.

The chain has TRBV14 and TRBJ2-3, with D possibly matching TRBD2 (6 bases). CDR3 length: 17 residues. The V end was cut by 0 bases, the J end by 2 bases, with 15 bases between. Germline-derived CDR1 and CDR2 are SGHDN and FVKESK. CDR3 sequence reads: CASSQEGRTSYTDTQYF. The CDR3 nucleotides read TGTGCCAGCAGCCAAGAAGGGCGAACTAGCTACACAGATACGCAGTATTTT.

J is TRBJ1-5 and V is TRBV6-4; D is possibly TRBD1 (6 bases). V gave up 2 bases and J gave up 2 bases, with 16 bases separating them. The CDR3 covers 17 residues. Germline V lookup: CDR1 MRHNA, CDR2 SNTAGT. The CDR3 DNA is TGTGCCAGCAGTGACGGTCTCAGGGGCTGGGGCAATCAGCCCCAGCATTTT. Translating it yields CASSDGLRGWGNQPQHF.

The chain combines TRBV9 with TRBJ1-1; D perhaps matches TRBD1 (5 bases). V dropped 0 bases and J dropped 4 bases, with 10 bases sitting between them. Germline V gene sequence: CDR1 SGDLS, CDR2 YYNGEE. CDR3 size: 14 residues. CDR3 sequence (DNA): TGTGCCAGCAGCGTAGAACAGGTCGGCACTGAAGCTTTCTTT. Translation gives CASSVEQVGTEAFF.

This chain links TRBV5-1 with TRBJ2-7; 10 bases line up with TRBD1. Germline V gene sequence: CDR1 SGHRS, CDR2 YFSETQ. The CDR3 is 15 amino acids. Unmatched junction bases numbered 7, after V lost 3 bases and J lost 4 bases. The CDR3 loop reads CASSYGQGGIYEQYF. The DNA of the CDR3 is TGCGCCAGCAGCTACGGACAGGGGGGAATTTACGAGCAGTACTTC. Together with reference TRBV5-1 and TRBJ2-7, the CDR3 gives the full variable domain: KAGVTQTPRYLIKTRGQQVTLSCSPISGHRSVSWYQQTPGQGLQFLFEYFSETQRNKGNFPGRFSGRQFSNSRSEMNVSTLELGDSALYLCASSYGQGGIYEQYFGPGTRLTVT.

This clone occurred once. The rearrangement links TRBV2 to TRBJ1-5; D unresolved. Germline CDR1 SNHLY, CDR2 FYNNEI. This CDR3 comprises 14 residues. V was cut by 1 base and J by 0 bases, with 4 bases left in between. The chain's CDR3 is CASSEVHSNQPQHF. The DNA of the CDR3 is TGTGCCAGCAGTGAAGTCCATAGCAATCAGCCCCAGCATTTT.

The chain couples TRBV27 to TRBJ1-6, with 10 bases that match TRBD1. The germline V gene has CDR1 MNHEY and CDR2 SMNVEV (reference sequence). There are 15 residues in the CDR3. With V trimmed by 7 bases and J by 6 bases, 6 bases remained unmatched. The CDR3 bases are TGTGCCAGCACCCTGACAGGGGGCGTTAATTCACCCCTCCACTTT. This translates into CASTLTGGVNSPLHF.

This rearrangement joins TRBV7-2 to TRBJ1-2; TRBD1 matches at 11 bases. This CDR3 is 14 amino acids long. V dropped 4 bases and J dropped 2; count of bases not matched to a gene: 0. Germline values: CDR1 SGHTA, CDR2 FQGNSA. CDR3: CASSWDRGNYGYTF. The CDR3, as DNA: TGTGCCAGCAGCTGGGACAGGGGGAACTATGGCTACACCTTC.

This chain joins TRBV5-1 and TRBJ2-7, with 7 bases aligning to TRBD1. Per germline, CDR1 SGHRS and CDR2 YFSETQ. V lost 4 bases and J lost 6; bases outside the gene matches: 10. The CDR3 runs to 14 residues. CDR3 residues: CASSPGTAGTEQYF. Written as DNA, the CDR3 is TGCGCCAGCAGCCCGGGGACAGCCGGGACCGAGCAGTACTTC. The full variable domain, rest sourced from reference TRBV5-1 and TRBJ2-7, is KAGVTQTPRYLIKTRGQQVTLSCSPISGHRSVSWYQQTPGQGLQFLFEYFSETQRNKGNFPGRFSGRQFSNSRSEMNVSTLELGDSALYLCASSPGTAGTEQYFGPGTRLTVT.

The chain recombines TRBV29-1 with TRBJ1-1; TRBD1 aligns across 12 bases. Germline V gene data show CDR1 as SQVTM and CDR2 as ANQGSEA. Unmatched junction bases numbered 6, after V lost 4 bases and J lost 0 bases. This CDR3 is 16 amino acids long. This chain's CDR3 is CSVAGTGGSLNTEAFF. CDR3 nucleotide sequence: TGCAGCGTTGCTGGGACAGGGGGCAGTTTGAACACTGAAGCTTTCTTT.

The rearrangement links TRBV6-6 to TRBJ1-1, with 8 positions matching TRBD1. V lost 7 bases and J lost 1; bases outside the gene matches: 5. Germline CDR1 MNHNY, CDR2 SVGAGI (reference sequence). The CDR3 runs 14 residues. CDR3 DNA: TGTGCCAGCATTCCCGGGACAGGGAACACTGAAGCTTTCTTT. Its translation: CASIPGTGNTEAFF.

CDR3 sequence reads: CASSSGTNTEAFF. The CDR3 DNA is TGTGCCAGCAGCTCCGGGACAAACACTGAAGCTTTCTTT. This chain links TRBV11-2 with TRBJ1-1; the D gene is possibly TRBD1 (6 bases). The V end was cut by 4 bases, the J end by 2 bases, with 8 bases between. Germline V gene sequence: CDR1 SGHAT, CDR2 FQNNGV. The CDR3 is 13 amino acids.

The gene calls are TRBV18 and TRBJ2-7, with TRBD2 identical over 7 bases. There are 13 residues in the CDR3. Germline lookup yields CDR1 KGHSH and CDR2 LQKENI. J gave up 6 bases and V 3 bases, and 5 bases lay outside the gene matches. The CDR3 spells CASSPSGRTEQYF. The CDR3 nucleotides read TGTGCCAGCTCACCTTCCGGGAGGACCGAGCAGTACTTC.

This clone was detected only a few times. The chain is built from TRBV12-5 and TRBJ2-7; TRBD2 matches 13 bases. Per germline, CDR1 LGHNT and CDR2 FRNRAP. The length of the CDR3 is 15 residues. With 3 bases clipped from V and 7 bases from J, the junction kept 6 bases outside the gene matches. This CDR3 is CASGFGLAGVGEQYF. CDR3 in DNA: TGTGCTAGTGGTTTCGGACTAGCGGGAGTTGGGGAGCAGTACTTC.

This clone was seen only a few times. Other DNA sequences in the sample encode the same CDR3. The gene calls are TRBV7-3 and TRBJ2-3; 15 bases line up with TRBD2. Looked up from germline, CDR1 is SGHTA and CDR2 is FQGTGA. This CDR3 is built from 17 residues. V shed 5 bases, J shed 5 bases, and the junction held 8 bases outside the gene matches. The CDR3 spells CASSPRTSGGAGDTQYF. In nucleotides, the CDR3 is TGTGCCAGCAGCCCCCGGACTAGCGGGGGGGCTGGAGATACGCAGTATTTT.

This rearrangement joins TRBV3-1 (or the pseudogene TRBV3-2) to TRBJ1-4; 11 bases are a match to TRBD1. Per germline, CDR1 LGHDT and CDR2 YNNKEL (reference sequence). The CDR3 is 16 residues long. The trim removed 2 bases at V and 9 bases at J, leaving 8 bases unmatched. The CDR3 is CASSQTTGQGGKKLFF. As DNA, the CDR3 is TGTGCCAGCAGCCAAACTACGGGACAGGGGGGGAAAAAACTGTTTTTT.

The J gene is TRBJ1-4, the V gene TRBV5-3, with a possible D match to TRBD1 (6 bases). TRBV5-3 is noted as an ORF with a role that remains uncertain. With 9 bases removed from V and 8 bases from J, the gap between germline ends came to 11 bases. The CDR3 spans 11 residues. This chain's CDR3 is CAIQGEEKLFF. The DNA of the CDR3 is TGTGCCATACAGGGAGAGGAAAAACTGTTTTTT.

The chain is built from TRBV18 and TRBJ2-2; 10 bases align to TRBD2. The CDR3 runs to 16 residues. CDR1 and CDR2 (germline): KGHSH, LQKENI. V shed 1 base, J shed 1 base, and the junction held 0 bases outside the gene matches. The CDR3 nucleotides read TGTGCCAGCTCACCACGACTAGCGGGGAACACCGGGGAGCTGTTTTTT. It encodes CASSPRLAGNTGELFF.